These 30 T cell receptor beta chains were sequenced from one sample in a study of Graves' ophthalmopathy and Graves' hyperthyroidism. Researchers took RNA transcripts and amplified TCR beta CDR3 regions from them. In the first round, RT-PCR was carried out with HTBI primers, and a multiplex PCR formed the second round. TCRdb processed the multiplex PCR reads anew with MiXCR; each CDR3 protein has one entry. The table records about 700,000 distinct CDR3 sequences, approximately 39% of them present only once. The sequencing input was peripheral blood. Receptor source: an adult man with Graves' ophthalmopathy.

V and J are TRBV6-5 and TRBJ1-2, with TRBD1 matching over 7 bases. Unmatched junction bases numbered 5, after V lost 4 bases and J lost 3 bases. The CDR3 consists of 14 residues. Per germline, CDR1 MNHEY and CDR2 SVGAGI. The CDR3 protein is CASSFRGGDYGYTF. The CDR3 region has the DNA TGTGCCAGCAGTTTCAGGGGGGGGGACTATGGCTACACCTTC.

This clonotype was counted at least ten times. In DNA, the CDR3 is TGTGCCAGCAGCCTACCGACAGGGTTGGATTCACCCCTCCACTTT. It yields the protein CASSLPTGLDSPLHF. The chain is built from TRBV7-8 and TRBJ1-6, with 7 nucleotides matching TRBD1. The CDR3 consists of 15 residues. The germline V gene encodes CDR1 SGHVS and CDR2 FQNEAQ. The J segment lost 8 bases and the V segment lost 5 bases, leaving 9 bases of the junction unmatched.

This clonotype was seen at least ten times. The chain combines TRBV11-2 with TRBJ1-6; D ambiguous. CDR1 is SGHAT and CDR2 is FQNNGV in the germline V gene. The V end was cut by 2 bases, the J end by 6 bases, with 8 bases between. The CDR3 loop spans 14 amino acids. The CDR3 coding sequence is TGTGCCAGCAGCTTATTCGCCTCTAATTCACCCCTCCACTTT. The encoded protein is CASSLFASNSPLHF.

CDR3 amino acids: CASSPGENPNTEAFF. The CDR3 DNA follows: TGTGCCAGCAGCCCAGGTGAGAACCCGAACACTGAAGCTTTCTTT. The chain links TRBV2 to TRBJ1-1; D is undetermined. There are 15 residues in the CDR3. Germline CDR1 reads SNHLY; CDR2 reads FYNNEI. Trimming left V 6 bases short and J 1 base short, with 15 bases between. The variable domain in full, completed from reference TRBV2 and TRBJ1-1, reads EPEVTQTPSHQVTQMGQEVILRCVPISNHLYFYWYRQILGQKVEFLVSFYNNEISEKSEIFDDQFSVERPDGSNFTLKIRSTKLEDSAMYFCASSPGENPNTEAFFGQGTRLTVV.

The CDR3 sequence: CAISGDGSSWGANVLTF. The CDR3 DNA reads as TGTGCCATCAGTGGGGACGGTTCCTCGTGGGGGGCCAACGTCCTGACTTTC. The chain is built from TRBV10-3 and TRBJ2-6; D is possibly TRBD1 or TRBD2 (5 bases each). The ends were cut back, 4 bases at V and 4 bases at J, with 17 bases in the middle. The CDR3 covers 17 residues. Looked up from germline, CDR1 is ENHRY and CDR2 is SYGVKD.

This clonotype was detected a few times. The rearrangement links TRBV4-3 to TRBJ1-6; no clear D. CDR3 length: 13 amino acids. The germline V gene encodes CDR1 LGHNA and CDR2 YSLEER. Trimming stripped 6 bases from V and 6 bases from J, with 9 bases between. This CDR3 reads CASRGSINSPLHF. Here the CDR3 DNA reads TGCGCCAGCAGGGGCAGCATTAATTCACCCCTCCACTTT.

Comment on this clonotype: Given a much more abundant clone one base away, this may be a read error. The chain couples TRBV20-1 to TRBJ2-7, with 8 bases identical to TRBD2. This CDR3 region has 16 residues. The ends lost 1 base at V and 0 bases at J; junction bases unmatched: 8. The germline V gene has CDR1 DFQATT and CDR2 SNEGSKA (reference sequence). CDR3 in amino acids: CSARVGYREGSYEQYF. As DNA, the CDR3 is TGCAGTGCTAGAGTCGGGTACCGGGAGGGCTCCTACGAGCAGTACTTC.

This rearrangement joins TRBV20-1 to TRBJ1-2; D ambiguous. Germline V gene data show CDR1 as DFQATT and CDR2 as SNEGSKA (reference sequence). The CDR3 contains 17 residues. Trimming took off 0 bases at V and 8 bases at J, with 25 bases between the two ends. The CDR3 reads CSARDWGGSRAMGGYTF. The CDR3 DNA reads TGCAGTGCTAGAGATTGGGGAGGGAGTCGAGCGATGGGGGGCTACACCTTC.

The V call is TRBV11-1, the J call TRBJ2-6, with D maybe TRBD2 (5 bases). Trimming removed 4 bases from V and 0 bases from J, with 10 bases in between. This CDR3 spans 16 amino acids. Germline-derived CDR1 and CDR2 are SGHAT and FQDESV (reference sequence). The CDR3 here is CASSSSGSSGANVLTF. The CDR3 nucleotides read TGTGCCAGCAGCTCCAGTGGGAGCTCTGGGGCCAACGTCCTGACTTTC.

This clonotype was observed many times. This chain uses TRBV7-9 with TRBJ2-7, with a weak D call TRBD1 (6 bases). Germline assignment: CDR1 SEHNR and CDR2 FQNEAQ (reference sequence). The CDR3 totals 13 residues. Between the trimmed V and J ends, which lost 6 bases and 3 bases, there was a span of 12 bases. The CDR3 nucleotides read TGTGCCAGCAGTCCAGGGGAGAGCTACGAGCAGTACTTC. The encoded protein is CASSPGESYEQYF.

This clonotype has a count of ten or more. This sequence joins TRBV24-1 and TRBJ1-5; no clear D. With 3 bases removed from V and 1 base from J, the gap between germline ends came to 6 bases. CDR3 length: 14 amino acids. Germline values: CDR1 KGHDR, CDR2 SFDVKD. In nucleotides, the CDR3 is TGTGCCACCAGTGATCCTGAAAGCAATCAGCCCCAGCATTTT. It yields the protein CATSDPESNQPQHF.

This chain connects TRBV30 to TRBJ1-1; D gene uncertain. V was cut by 3 bases and J by 2 bases, with 10 bases left in between. The CDR3 is 13 residues long. Germline CDR1 is GTSNPN and CDR2 is SVGIG (reference sequence). The CDR3 nucleotides read TGTGCCTGGAGGAGGGATCCTAACACTGAAGCTTTCTTT. This codes for CAWRRDPNTEAFF.

Of note for this clonotype: At one end, the junction sequence differs from germline, possibly due to a read error. This CDR3 reads CASSDYYRDRAGYTF. Written as DNA, the CDR3 is TGTGCCAGCAGTGACTACTACCGGGACAGGGCTGGCTATACCTTC. The rearrangement links TRBV2 to TRBJ1-2; TRBD1 agrees at 9 bases. The germline CDR1 and CDR2 sequences are SNHLY and FYNNEI. The CDR3 is 15 amino acids.

The chain has TRBV9 and TRBJ2-7, with 7 nucleotides matching TRBD2. CDR1 is SGDLS, CDR2 YYNGEE, per germline. With 5 bases clipped from V and 3 bases from J, the junction kept 23 bases outside the gene matches. The CDR3 covers 19 residues. In nucleotides, the CDR3 is TGTGCCAGCAGGCCAAGGATCAGGGTGCCCCGGGAGGCATTCTACGAGCAGTACTTC. It encodes CASRPRIRVPREAFYEQYF.

Note on this clonotype: This may be a read error: a much more frequent sequence differs by one nucleotide. The V and J genes are TRBV5-4 and TRBJ2-5; 10 nucleotides match TRBD2. The CDR3 runs to 14 residues. Germline V gene sequence: CDR1 SGHNT, CDR2 YYREEE (reference sequence). The junction had 13 bases not matched to a gene; V was cut back by 10 bases and J by 7 bases. The CDR3 DNA reads as TGTGCCGCGGGGCGAGCGGGGGGGCCCGTGACCCAGTACTTC. Translation gives CAAGRAGGPVTQYF.

This clonotype was observed many times. The CDR3 spells CASSFSWLRDGYTF. The CDR3 DNA reads TGTGCCAGCAGTTTCTCGTGGTTGAGGGACGGCTACACCTTC. V and J are TRBV12-3 or TRBV12-4 and TRBJ1-2, with a possible D match to TRBD1 (5 bases). The CDR3 runs 14 residues. Deletions cut 3 bases from V and 8 bases from J, with 16 bases between.

This clonotype was observed at least ten times. The V gene is TRBV20-1, the J gene TRBJ1-5; D unresolved. From germline, CDR1 is DFQATT and CDR2 SNEGSKA (reference sequence). This CDR3 has 13 amino acids. The V end was cut by 3 bases, the J end by 6 bases, with 12 bases between. The CDR3 loop is CSASASAGQPQHF. CDR3 nucleotide sequence: TGCAGTGCTAGCGCGTCAGCAGGTCAGCCCCAGCATTTT.

The chain joins TRBV15 to TRBJ1-6; 8 nucleotides line up with TRBD1. Germline V gene data show CDR1 as LNHNV and CDR2 as YYDKDF (reference sequence). The CDR3 is 16 amino acids. V lost 3 bases and J lost 5; bases outside the gene matches: 6. The CDR3 here is CATSSPLTGDNSPLHF. The CDR3 DNA is TGTGCCACCAGCAGTCCACTGACAGGGGATAATTCACCCCTCCACTTT. Based on the CDR3 plus reference TRBV15 and TRBJ1-6, the full variable domain is DAMVIQNPRYQVTQFGKPVTLSCSQTLNHNVMYWYQQKSSQAPKLLFHYYDKDFNNEADTPDNFQSRRPNTSFCFLDIRSPGLGDTAMYLCATSSPLTGDNSPLHFGNGTRLTVT.

The CDR3 DNA sequence: TGTGCCAGCAGCGCATTCGCTAGCGGGAGCGGCACCGGGGAGCTGTTTTTT. Residues: CASSAFASGSGTGELFF. V is TRBV9 and J is TRBJ2-2; 10 bases align to TRBD2. This CDR3 region has 17 residues. V shed 3 bases and J 4 bases; nucleotides not matched to a gene: 9. Germline CDR1 and CDR2: SGDLS and YYNGEE.

The chain links TRBV25-1 to TRBJ2-5; 8 positions agree with TRBD1. CDR1 and CDR2 (germline): MGHDK, SYGVNS. Trimming took 4 bases from V and 2 from J; bases not matched to a gene: 6. The CDR3 spans 15 residues. CDR3 sequence (DNA): TGTGCCAGCAGTGCTGGAGACAGGGGACAAGAGACCCAGTACTTC. Translated: CASSAGDRGQETQYF.

This clonotype was seen many times. The rearrangement links TRBV2 to TRBJ1-1; D gene ambiguous. Germline V gene data show CDR1 as SNHLY and CDR2 as FYNNEI. This CDR3 region has 13 residues. V gave up 2 bases and J gave up 1 base, with 5 bases separating them. Here the CDR3 DNA reads TGTGCCAGCAGTGAACAGGAGAACACTGAAGCTTTCTTT. Amino acids: CASSEQENTEAFF.

This clonotype was seen at least ten times. This chain connects TRBV6-6 to TRBJ2-7, with D perhaps matching TRBD1 or TRBD2 (6 bases each). Trimming cost V 7 bases and J 0 bases, with 10 bases left between them. Germline V gene sequence: CDR1 MNHNY, CDR2 SVGAGI (reference sequence). The CDR3 is made up of 13 amino acids. The CDR3 here is CASTRDTSYEQYF. CDR3 in DNA: TGTGCCAGCACGCGGGACACCTCCTACGAGCAGTACTTC.

This clonotype was counted at least ten times. The rearrangement links TRBV6-5 to TRBJ2-5; no clear D. The V gene lost 2 bases and the J gene lost 3 bases, with 7 bases spanning the gap. The CDR3 length is 13 residues. The V gene's germline CDR1 is MNHEY and CDR2 SVGAGI. The chain's CDR3 is CASSYQRKETQYF. The CDR3 DNA sequence: TGTGCCAGCAGTTACCAGAGGAAAGAGACCCAGTACTTC.

This clonotype was detected ten times or more. This chain joins TRBV4-2 and TRBJ1-2; D is uncertain. CDR3 size: 17 residues. Germline V gives CDR1 LGHNA, CDR2 YNFKEQ. Trimming removed 1 base at V and 4 bases at J, with 19 bases between. For the CDR3, the DNA is TGTGCCAGCAGCCAAGGGGTCAACGCTGAGCATCTCTATGGCTACACCTTC. Protein product: CASSQGVNAEHLYGYTF.

This clonotype was detected once. The CDR3 DNA reads as TGTGCCAGCAGCTTAGGTCCAGTTAGCTCGGGGGAGACCCAGTACTTC. Residues: CASSLGPVSSGETQYF. The chain links TRBV7-9 to TRBJ2-5; tentatively, D is TRBD2 (5 bases). The CDR3 has 16 amino acids. Germline CDR1 reads SEHNR; CDR2 reads FQNEAQ (reference sequence). Trimming left V 1 base short and J 5 bases short, with 17 bases between. The entire variable domain, with the rest obtained from reference TRBV7-9 and TRBJ2-5, is as follows: DTGVSQNPRHKITKRGQNVTFRCDPISEHNRLYWYRQTLGQGPEFLTYFQNEAQLEKSRLLSDRFSAERPKGSFSTLEIQRTEQGDSAMYLCASSLGPVSSGETQYFGPGTRLLVL.

This clonotype came up many times. This rearrangement joins TRBV29-1 to TRBJ2-7; a possible D gene is TRBD2 (7 bases). Trimming pared 1 base from V and 7 bases from J, leaving 11 bases between. Germline V gene data show CDR1 as SQVTM and CDR2 as ANQGSEA. This CDR3 has 12 residues. CDR3 nucleotides: TGCAGCGTTGAAGGGACTAGGGGGGAGCAGTACTTC. Translated, it gives CSVEGTRGEQYF.

This clonotype has at least ten counts. The chain employs TRBV6-5 and TRBJ1-1; a possible D gene is TRBD1 (6 bases). Germline CDR1 MNHEY, CDR2 SVGAGI. The V end was cut by 8 bases, the J end by 1 base, with 14 bases between. The CDR3 is 14 residues long. CDR3 sequence (DNA): TGTGCCAGCCTGAAAGGACAGCAGAACACTGAAGCTTTCTTT. It codes for CASLKGQQNTEAFF.

Concerning this clonotype itself: The final CDR3 position lacks the conserved phenylalanine or tryptophan, pointing to a likely read error. The chain employs TRBV25-1 and TRBJ1-1; D call uncertain. Germline assignment: CDR1 MGHDK and CDR2 SYGVNS. CDR3 length: 15 amino acids. The germline V and J ends were trimmed by 6 bases and 3 bases, with 17 bases remaining between them. The chain's CDR3 is CASSLVLNEDTEAFL. The CDR3 coding sequence is TGTGCCAGCAGCTTAGTGTTAAATGAGGACACTGAAGCTTTCCTT.

To note about this clonotype: Since a much larger clone is just one base distant, this may be a read error. The chain links TRBV6-6 to TRBJ2-5; TRBD2 matches at 10 bases. CDR3 length equals 14 residues. With 5 bases clipped from V and 7 bases from J, the junction kept 7 bases outside the gene matches. The germline V gene encodes CDR1 MNHNY and CDR2 SVGAGI (reference sequence). The chain's CDR3 is CASSTTSGWRTQYF. The DNA of the CDR3 is TGTGCCAGCAGTACGACTAGCGGGTGGAGGACCCAGTACTTC.

With regard to this clonotype: The conserved phenylalanine or tryptophan is not found at the CDR3 terminus, so this likely reflects a read error. The DNA is omitted, as the CDR3 cannot be located on it reliably, and the CDR3 follows TCRdb's listing. The chain links TRBV7-9 to TRBJ2-6; the table's D gene call, TRBD1, was not cross checked with the DNA. The CDR3 is 8 residues long, counting both termini. Germline values: CDR1 SEHNR, CDR2 FQNEAQ (reference sequence). CDR3: CASSSHGQ.